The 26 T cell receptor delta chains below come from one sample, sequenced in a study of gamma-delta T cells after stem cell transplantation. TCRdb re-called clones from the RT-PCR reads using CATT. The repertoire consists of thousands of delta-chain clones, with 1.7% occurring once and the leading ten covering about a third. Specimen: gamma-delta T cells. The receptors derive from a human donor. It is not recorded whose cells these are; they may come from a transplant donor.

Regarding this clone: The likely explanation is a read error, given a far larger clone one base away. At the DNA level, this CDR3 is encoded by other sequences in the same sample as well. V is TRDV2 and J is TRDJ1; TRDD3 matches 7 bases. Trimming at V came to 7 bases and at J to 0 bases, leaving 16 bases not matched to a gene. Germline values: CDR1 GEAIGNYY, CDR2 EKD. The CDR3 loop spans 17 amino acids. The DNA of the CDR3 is TGTGCCTGCGACTCCCTAGGGGGGGGATCGTACACCGATAAACTCATCTTT. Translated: CACDSLGGGSYTDKLIF.

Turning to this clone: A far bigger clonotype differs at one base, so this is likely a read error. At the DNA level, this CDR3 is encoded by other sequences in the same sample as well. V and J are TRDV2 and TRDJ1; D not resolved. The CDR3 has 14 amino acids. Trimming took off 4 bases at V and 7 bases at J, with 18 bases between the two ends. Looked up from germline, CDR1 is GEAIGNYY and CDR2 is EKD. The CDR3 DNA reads TGTGCCTGTGAACCCTTAACTCCAGGGGTTAAACTCATCTTT. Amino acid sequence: CACEPLTPGVKLIF.

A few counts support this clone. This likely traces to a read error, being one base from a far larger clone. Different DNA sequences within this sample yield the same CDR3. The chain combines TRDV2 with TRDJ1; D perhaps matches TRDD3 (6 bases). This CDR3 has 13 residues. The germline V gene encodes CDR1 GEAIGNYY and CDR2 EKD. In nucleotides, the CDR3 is TGTGCCTGCGACACCTGGGGCACCGATAAACTCATCTTT. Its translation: CACDTWGTDKLIF.

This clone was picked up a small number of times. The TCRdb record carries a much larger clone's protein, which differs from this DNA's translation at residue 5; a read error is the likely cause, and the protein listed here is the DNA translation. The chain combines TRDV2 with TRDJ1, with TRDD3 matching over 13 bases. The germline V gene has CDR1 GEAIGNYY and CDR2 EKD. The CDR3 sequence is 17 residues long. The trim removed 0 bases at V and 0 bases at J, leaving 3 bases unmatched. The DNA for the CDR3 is TGTGCCTGTGACACCTTACTGGGGGATACGTACACCGATAAACTCATCTTT. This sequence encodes CACDTLLGDTYTDKLIF.

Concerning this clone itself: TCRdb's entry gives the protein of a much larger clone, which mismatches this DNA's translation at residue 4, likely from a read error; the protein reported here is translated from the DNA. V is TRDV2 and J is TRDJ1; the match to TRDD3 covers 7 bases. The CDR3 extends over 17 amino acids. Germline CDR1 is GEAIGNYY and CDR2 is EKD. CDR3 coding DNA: TGTGCCTGTGGCACCCTCGGGGATAGGGACTACACCGATAAACTCATCTTT. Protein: CACGTLGDRDYTDKLIF.

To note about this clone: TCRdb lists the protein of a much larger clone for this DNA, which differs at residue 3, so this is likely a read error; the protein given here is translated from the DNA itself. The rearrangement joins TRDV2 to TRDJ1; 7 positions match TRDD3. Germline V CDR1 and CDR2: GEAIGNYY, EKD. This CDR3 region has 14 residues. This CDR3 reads CARDILGGSDKLIF. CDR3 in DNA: TGTGCCCGTGATATCCTGGGGGGGTCCGATAAACTCATCTTT.

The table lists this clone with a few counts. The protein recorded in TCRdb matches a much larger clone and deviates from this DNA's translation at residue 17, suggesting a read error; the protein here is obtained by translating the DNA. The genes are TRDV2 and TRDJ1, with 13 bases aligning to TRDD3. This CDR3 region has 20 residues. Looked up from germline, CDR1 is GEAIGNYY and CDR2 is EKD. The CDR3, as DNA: TGTGCCTGTGACTCTCTACTGGGGGATACGGGACCGACGAGCACCGATAGACTCATCTTT. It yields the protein CACDSLLGDTGPTSTDRLIF.

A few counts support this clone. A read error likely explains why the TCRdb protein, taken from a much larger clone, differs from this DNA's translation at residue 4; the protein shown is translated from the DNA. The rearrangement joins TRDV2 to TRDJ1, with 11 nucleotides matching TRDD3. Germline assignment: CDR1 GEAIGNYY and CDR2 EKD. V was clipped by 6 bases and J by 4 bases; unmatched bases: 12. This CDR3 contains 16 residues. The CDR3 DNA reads TGTGCCTGTTCTTCGATTACTGGGGGATATGTCGATAAACTCATCTTT. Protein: CACSSITGGYVDKLIF.

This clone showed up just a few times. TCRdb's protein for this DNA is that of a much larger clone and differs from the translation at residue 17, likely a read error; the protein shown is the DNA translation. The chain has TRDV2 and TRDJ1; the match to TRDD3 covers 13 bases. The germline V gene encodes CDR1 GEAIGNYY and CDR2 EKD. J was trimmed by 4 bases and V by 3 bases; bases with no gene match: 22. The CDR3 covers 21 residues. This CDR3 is CACDASFATGGYAYPGDKLIF. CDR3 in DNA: TGTGCCTGTGACGCCAGTTTCGCTACTGGGGGATACGCGTATCCGGGCGATAAACTCATCTTT.

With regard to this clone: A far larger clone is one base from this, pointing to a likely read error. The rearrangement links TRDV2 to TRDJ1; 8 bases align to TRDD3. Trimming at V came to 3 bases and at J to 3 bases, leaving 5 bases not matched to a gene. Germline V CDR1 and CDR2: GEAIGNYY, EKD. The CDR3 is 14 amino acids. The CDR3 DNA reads TGTGCCTGTGACCGACTGGGGGGGTCCGATAAACTCATCTTT. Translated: CACDRLGGSDKLIF.

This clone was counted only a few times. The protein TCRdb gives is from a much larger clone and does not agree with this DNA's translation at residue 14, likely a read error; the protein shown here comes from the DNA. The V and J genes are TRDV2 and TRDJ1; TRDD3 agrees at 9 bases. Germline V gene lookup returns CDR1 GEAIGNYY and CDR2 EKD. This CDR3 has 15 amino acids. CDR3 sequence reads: CACDTVGGYSDKLTF. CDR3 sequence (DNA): TGTGCCTGTGACACCGTGGGGGGATACTCCGATAAACTCACCTTT.

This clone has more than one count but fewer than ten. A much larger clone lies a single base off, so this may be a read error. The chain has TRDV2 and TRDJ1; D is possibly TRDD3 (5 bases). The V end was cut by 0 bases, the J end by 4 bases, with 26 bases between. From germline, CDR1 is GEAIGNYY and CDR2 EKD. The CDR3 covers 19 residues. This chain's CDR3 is CACDTVSRGYPRSIDKLIF. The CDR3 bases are TGTGCCTGTGACACCGTATCTAGAGGATATCCCAGGTCAATCGATAAACTCATCTTT.

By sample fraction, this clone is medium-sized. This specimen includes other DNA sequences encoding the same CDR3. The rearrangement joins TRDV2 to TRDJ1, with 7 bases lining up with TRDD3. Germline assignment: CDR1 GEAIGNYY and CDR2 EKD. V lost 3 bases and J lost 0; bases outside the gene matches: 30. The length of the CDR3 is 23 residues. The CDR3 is CACDPIPTTNWGSGRVYTDKLIF. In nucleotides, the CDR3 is TGTGCCTGTGACCCGATTCCAACTACAAACTGGGGATCGGGGCGAGTGTACACCGATAAACTCATCTTT.

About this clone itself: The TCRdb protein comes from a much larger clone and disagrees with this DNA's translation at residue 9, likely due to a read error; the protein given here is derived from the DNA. The CDR3 loop reads CACDGLGDAADKLIF. CDR3 nucleotides: TGTGCCTGTGACGGACTGGGGGATGCAGCCGATAAACTCATCTTT. The genes are TRDV2 and TRDJ1; TRDD3 matches 10 bases. V lost 3 bases to trimming and J lost 3 bases; unmatched junction nucleotides: 6. The V gene's germline CDR1 is GEAIGNYY and CDR2 EKD. The CDR3 is made up of 15 amino acids.

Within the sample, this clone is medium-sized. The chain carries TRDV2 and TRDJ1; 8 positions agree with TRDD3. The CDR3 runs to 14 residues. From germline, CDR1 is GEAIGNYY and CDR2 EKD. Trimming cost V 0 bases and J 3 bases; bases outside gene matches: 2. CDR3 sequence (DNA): TGTGCCTGTGACACCTGGGGGATCGCCGATAAACTCATCTTT. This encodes CACDTWGIADKLIF.

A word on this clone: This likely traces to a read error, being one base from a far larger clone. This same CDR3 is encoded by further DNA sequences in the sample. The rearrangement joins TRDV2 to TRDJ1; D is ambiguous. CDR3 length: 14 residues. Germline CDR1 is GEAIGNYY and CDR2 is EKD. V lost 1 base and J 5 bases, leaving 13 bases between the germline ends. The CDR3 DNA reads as TGTGCCTGTGACACACTTGAGAGCACTGATAAACTCATCTTT. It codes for CACDTLESTDKLIF.

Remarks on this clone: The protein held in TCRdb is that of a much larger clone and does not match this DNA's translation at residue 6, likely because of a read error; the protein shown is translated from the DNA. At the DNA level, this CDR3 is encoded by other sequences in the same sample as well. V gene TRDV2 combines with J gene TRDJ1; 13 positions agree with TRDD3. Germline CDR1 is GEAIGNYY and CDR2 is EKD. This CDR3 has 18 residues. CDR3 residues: CACDTASTGGYDTDKLIF. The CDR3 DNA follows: TGTGCCTGTGACACCGCTTCGACTGGGGGATACGACACCGATAAACTCATCTTC.

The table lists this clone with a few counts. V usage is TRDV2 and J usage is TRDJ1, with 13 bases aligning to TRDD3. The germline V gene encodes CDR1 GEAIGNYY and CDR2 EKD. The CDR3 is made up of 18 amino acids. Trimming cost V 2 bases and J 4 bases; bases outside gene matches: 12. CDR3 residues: CACDKLLGDTPSGDKLIF. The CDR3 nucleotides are TGTGCCTGTGACAAGTTACTGGGGGATACGCCGTCTGGCGATAAACTCATCTTT.

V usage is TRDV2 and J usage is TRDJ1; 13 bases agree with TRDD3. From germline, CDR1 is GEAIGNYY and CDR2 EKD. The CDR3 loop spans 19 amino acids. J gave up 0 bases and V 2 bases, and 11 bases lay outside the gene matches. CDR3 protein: CACDILLGDTRGYTDKLIF. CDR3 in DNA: TGTGCCTGTGACATTCTACTGGGGGATACGCGGGGCTACACCGATAAACTCATCTTT.

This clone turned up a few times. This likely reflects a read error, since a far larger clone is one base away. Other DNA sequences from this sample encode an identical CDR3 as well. The CDR3 DNA sequence: TGTGCCTGTCTTCTACTGGGGGATAAGGGCGATAAGCTCATCTTT. Amino acids: CACLLLGDKGDKLIF. The J gene is TRDJ1, the V gene TRDV2; 11 bases fit TRDD3. Germline lookup yields CDR1 GEAIGNYY and CDR2 EKD. The length of the CDR3 is 15 residues.

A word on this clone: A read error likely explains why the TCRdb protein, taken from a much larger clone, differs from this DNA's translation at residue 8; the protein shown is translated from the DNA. The CDR3 nucleotides are TGTGCCTGTGACACTCTGGGGGGTAGGCGCACCGATAAACTCATCTTT. Protein sequence: CACDTLGGRRTDKLIF. V usage is TRDV2 and J usage is TRDJ1, with TRDD3 identical over 7 bases. The CDR3 has 16 amino acids. Per the germline V gene, CDR1 is GEAIGNYY and CDR2 is EKD. With 1 base clipped from V and 1 base from J, the junction kept 8 bases outside the gene matches.

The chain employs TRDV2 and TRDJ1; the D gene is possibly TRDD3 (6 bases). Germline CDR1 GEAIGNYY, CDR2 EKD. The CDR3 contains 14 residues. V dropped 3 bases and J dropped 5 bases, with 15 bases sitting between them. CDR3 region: CACDPLLGTDKLIF. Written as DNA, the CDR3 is TGTGCCTGTGACCCGCTACTGGGCACTGATAAACTCATCTTT.

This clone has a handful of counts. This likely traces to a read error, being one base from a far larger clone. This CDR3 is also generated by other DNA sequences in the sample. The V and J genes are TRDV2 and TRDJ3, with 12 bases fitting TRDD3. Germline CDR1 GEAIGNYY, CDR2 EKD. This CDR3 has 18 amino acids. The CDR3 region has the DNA TGTGCCTGTGACAGTACTGGGGGATACTCCTGGGACACCCGACAAATGTTTTTC. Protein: CACDSTGGYSWDTRQMFF.

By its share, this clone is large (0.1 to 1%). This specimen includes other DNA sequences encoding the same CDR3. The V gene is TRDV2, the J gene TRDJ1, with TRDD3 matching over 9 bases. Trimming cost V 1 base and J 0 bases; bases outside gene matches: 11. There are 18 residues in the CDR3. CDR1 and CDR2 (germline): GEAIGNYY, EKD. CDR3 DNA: TGTGCCTGTGACACTGTGGTTACTGGGGGACCGTACACCGATAAACTCATCTTT. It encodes CACDTVVTGGPYTDKLIF.

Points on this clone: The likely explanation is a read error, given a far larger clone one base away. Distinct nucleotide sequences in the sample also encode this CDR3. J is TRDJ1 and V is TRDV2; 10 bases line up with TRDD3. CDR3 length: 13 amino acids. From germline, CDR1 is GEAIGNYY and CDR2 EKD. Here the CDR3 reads CACDQLGDYKLIF. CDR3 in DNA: TGTGCCTGTGACCAACTGGGGGATTATAAACTAATCTTT.

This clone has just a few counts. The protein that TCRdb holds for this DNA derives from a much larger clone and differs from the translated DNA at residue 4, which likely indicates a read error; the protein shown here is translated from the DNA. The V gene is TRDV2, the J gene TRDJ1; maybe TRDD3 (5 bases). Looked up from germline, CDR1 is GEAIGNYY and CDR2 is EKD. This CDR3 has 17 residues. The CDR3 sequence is CACGTVGHTRYTDKLIF. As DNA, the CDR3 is TGTGCCTGTGGCACCGTGGGGCACACGAGGTACACCGATAAACTCATCTTT.